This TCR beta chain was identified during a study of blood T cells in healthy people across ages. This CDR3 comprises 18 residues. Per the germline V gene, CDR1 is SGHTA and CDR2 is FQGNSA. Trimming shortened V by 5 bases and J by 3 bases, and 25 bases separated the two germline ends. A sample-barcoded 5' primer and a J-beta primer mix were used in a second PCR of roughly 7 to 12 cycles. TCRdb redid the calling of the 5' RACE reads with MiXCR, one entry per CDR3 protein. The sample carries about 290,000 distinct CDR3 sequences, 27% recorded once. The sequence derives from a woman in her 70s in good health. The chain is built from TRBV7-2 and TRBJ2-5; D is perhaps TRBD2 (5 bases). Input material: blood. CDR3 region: CASSKAALGSASKETQYF. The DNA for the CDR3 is TGTGCCAGCAGCAAAGCCGCCCTAGGGAGCGCTTCCAAAGAGACCCAGTACTTC.